This T cell receptor (beta chain) was found in a study of cytomegalovirus exposure and HLA in healthy donors (dated by TCRdb to 2017 to 2019). Broadly, across the study: An earlier analysis of several hundred of the donors reported 276 Gb of sequence data and some 120 million unique TCR beta sequences from approximately 180 million T cells. Approximately 300 gigabases of sequencing data and approximately 92 million unique TCR sequences made up an early release that covered over 550 HLA-typed donors. Among the approximately 430 genotyped donors, under 90% belonged to the genetic ancestry cluster associated with self-reported Caucasian donors. The study aimed to test whether signatures of past pathogen exposure could be identified by cataloging public T cell receptors. The T cell repertoires of 666 subjects were profiled by immunosequencing and related to cytomegalovirus serostatus. In addition to the first cohort of roughly 700 subjects, a separate validation cohort of 130 or so different subjects was used. To predict cytomegalovirus infection status, the study combined high-throughput TCR immunosequencing, statistical association of individual TCRs with disease status, and machine learning. To study patterns of TCR occurrence, a later analysis re-analyzed previously published TCR beta repertoires from 550 to 800 donors and added high-resolution HLA genotyping. In the later analysis, no new phenotypic data were used to find candidate immune exposures; instead, reliance was placed on TCR beta sequences and their occurrence across donors. To decide whether each TCR beta V gene segment behaved as functional or pseudogenic, an earlier analysis of some 600 of the donors relied on high-throughput TCR beta sequencing. Donor age, sex, ethnicity and CMV serostatus were collected together with the repertoire data. A later genetic analysis used genome-wide SNP genotypes for about 65% of the roughly 700 donors, treating that subset as a discovery cohort. Every repertoire in the discovery cohort had been generated on one and the same sequencing platform. Both class I and class II loci were covered by HLA typing, at four-digit resolution. Typing coverage differed by locus: A, B, C, DRB1 and DQB1 were typed in roughly 629-640 donors, DQA1 in approximately 520, DPA1 in 600 to 610, and DPB1 in around 490. Several DR-DQ haplotypes were treated as single units for association and clustering because of strong linkage in the cohort. Among about 400 genotyped donors of the cohort, an average of about 240,000 unique TCR beta nucleotide sequences was sequenced per donor, of which roughly 18% were non-productive. Beyond this particular receptor, the publication reports: This cohort had only TCR beta chains sequenced, and the lack of alpha or paired-chain data limited which features could be detected. Linkage disequilibrium might explain the correlated functional status among segregating V segments, but an unknown experimental factor could not be ruled out. The study gave a list of 150 to 200 TCR beta chains associated with cytomegalovirus. A later genetic analysis associated a missense DCLRE1C variant with V-gene and J-gene trimming of TCR beta chains, and an independent cohort replicated the association. In a later analysis, most CMV-associated TCR beta chains were found to appear HLA-restricted, with HLA associations seemingly driven largely by CMV exposure. Compared with equally common non-associated chains, HLA-associated TCR beta chains in a later analysis were more clonally expanded and had lower generation probabilities. Some IMGT-functional V segments, including TRBV6-2 and TRBV6-3, could not be distinguished by the 87-base-pair reads and were therefore excluded. A group of highly shared sequence variants was considered likely to be a technical artifact of the sequencing pipeline. Most TCR sequences were seen in very few donors, while some public TCRs were found in many individuals. According to a later genetic analysis, donors in an Asian-associated ancestry cluster had fewer N-insertions in productive TCRs than the approximately 670-donor mean. In a later analysis, the rate of TCR association differed among HLA loci, with DRB1 alleles having the most associated TCRs and HLA-C alleles having the fewest. The only immune exposure information available for the cohort was CMV serostatus. A few of the identified cytomegalovirus-associated TCR beta chains were confirmed in vitro to be specific for cytomegalovirus antigens. HLA typing was unavailable for some donors at each locus, so association tests used only the typed subset. In both the original and validation cohorts, the classifier was reported to diagnose cytomegalovirus status with high specificity and sensitivity. In an earlier analysis of approximately 600 of the donors, most TCR beta V segments were observed in productive rearrangements about 90% or about 30% of the time, broadly matching IMGT annotations. When HLA alleles, especially DR and DQ, strongly co-occurred, TCR associations were difficult to assign to individual alleles. The authors suggested that the approach could potentially be generalized to other disease states and immunological phenotypes. Because counts were too low, about 17 rarely observed V segments, including chromosome 9 orphons, were excluded from the earlier analysis of around 640 of the donors. In a later analysis, several top co-occurrence clusters were reported to appear linked to parvovirus B19, influenza, CMV and Epstein-Barr virus. Roughly uniform sequencing depth across donors was assumed in presence/absence analyses, although this assumption may not hold. A further reported finding was that TCR beta sequences accurately predicted the HLA-A and HLA-B alleles for most subjects in the first cohort. At a false discovery rate of 0.05, a later analysis linked around 15,000 TCR beta sequences to specific HLA alleles.

The CDR3 spans 17 residues, from the cysteine through the phenylalanine. Only the CDR3 portion is preserved as DNA: 51 bases, with reading frame beginning at the first base. From a lookup of the germline V gene, CDR1 and CDR2 are SGHRS and YFSETQ. After removal of 5 bases from V and 8 bases from J, the junction retains 10 bases not matched to a gene. This clone has only a few counts. Its antigen remains unidentified. No clone much larger than this one lies a single base away; base qualities are absent. Library construction relied on the immunoSEQ multiplex PCR assay. For the multiplex PCR, a mixture combining 60 forward primers for TCR Vbeta segments and 13 reverse primers for TCR Jbeta segments was used. A multiplex PCR assay on genomic DNA amplified the CDR3 region of rearranged TCR beta genes. On the Illumina HiSeq System, the amplified TCR beta libraries were sequenced as 87-base-pair reads. In the source study's methods: Across the 500 to 850 repertoires, a later analysis counted about 81 million unique TCR beta chains, approximately 12 million of which were shared by at least two donors. To remove PCR and sequencing errors, raw reads were error-corrected and collapsed into unique sequences using a nearest-neighbor algorithm that merged closely related sequences. Alignment of CDR3 sequences to IMGT reference sequences was used to assign V, D and J gene segments. Each retained sequence needed at least a six-nucleotide match to both a V gene segment and a J gene segment. Rearrangements were called productive when the CDR3 lacked stop codons and stayed in frame with V and J; all others were non-productive. Following IMGT convention, CDR3 was defined as the stretch from the second conserved V-encoded cysteine up to the conserved J-encoded phenylalanine. The earlier analysis of around 640 of the donors excluded sequences that lacked an unambiguous match to a single V gene segment. In an earlier analysis of about 590 of the donors, a V segment was called functional when productive rearrangements were above 56.7%, and segregating when the standard deviation between donors exceeded 5%. A statistical classification framework was built to diagnose cytomegalovirus status from the catalog of TCR beta chain sequences. V and J gene assignment, in a later analysis, came from comparing TCR nucleotide sequences with IMGT/GENE-DB human TR gene sequences. The TCRdist pipeline was used in a later analysis to assign CDR3 sequences and most-parsimonious VDJ recombination scenarios. In a later analysis, each TCR beta chain was defined by its CDR3 amino acid sequence together with its V-gene family, and reads lacking a unique V-gene family were excluded. A later analysis removed 600 or so highly shared, low-generation-probability nucleotide sequences to deal with suspected cross-contamination and a sequencing artifact. In a later analysis, a clonal expansion index was calculated for each public chain from normalized within-repertoire ranks of inferred template counts. In a later analysis, generation probabilities were computed using a VDJ recombination model fitted to out-of-frame rearrangements, and the results were checked against IGoR. Hypergeometric tests were used in a later analysis to score TCR-TCR, TCR-HLA and TCR-CMV co-occurrence, with a repertoire-size bias correction applied to the TCR pairs. A later analysis estimated false discovery rates by permuting HLA or CMV assignments 20 times. In a later analysis, co-occurring TCRs were grouped with DBSCAN, and TCRdist sequence similarity was added when clustering was performed within HLA-allele-positive subsets. Repertoires with fewer than 30,000 or more than 120,000 public chains, plus five repertoires with anomalous nucleotide sharing, were excluded from co-occurrence clustering. The source is immuneACCESS, and TCRdb retained only in-frame sequences with V and J called. Part of the clones is not carried over; for the studies checked, unresolved V genes explain less than half of this, and the remainder is unexplained. From that table come the V and J calls and clone size; the DNA was used to work out D and trimming. Present in this sample are about 210,000 clones, 82% of which were seen just once. The ten largest make up around 6% of the sample.

The cohort consisted of 600 or so healthy bone marrow donors. Cohort members were all nominally healthy when sampled, although unrecorded immune exposures were likely present. The donor tested CMV seropositive and was one of the 289 seropositive cohort members. Each donor provided a peripheral blood sample, and peripheral blood mononuclear cells were used for TCR beta sequencing. The Qiagen DNeasy Blood Extraction Kit was used to extract genomic DNA from the blood cell samples. This sequence uses TRBV5-1 and TRBJ2-1, with 16 junctional bases fitting TRBD2. Sequencing was carried out using PBMCs. This TCR derives from a middle-aged man in good health and CMV-seropositive. The CDR3 region reads CASRPAGTSGRAHEQFF. The base sequence is TGCGCCAGCAGACCGGCCGGGACTAGCGGGAGGGCCCATGAGCAGTTCTTC.